Listed below are T cell receptor beta chains from one sample, sequenced in a study of radiotherapy plus CTLA-4 blockade in lung cancer. TCRdb's copy holds only in-frame clones and misses some; the assay was immunoSEQ multiplex PCR. Of tens of thousands of clones listed, less than 80% are singletons. The specimen comprised peripheral blood, sampled from a patient treated with radiotherapy plus ipilimumab. These receptors were collected from a human donor with non-small cell lung cancer whose response to radiotherapy plus ipilimumab could not be evaluated. CDR3s include the opening cysteine and the closing phenylalanine or tryptophan. D genes are given only for firm matches. Clone size appears in some rows only: once, few, many, or a class for an expanded clone.

J gene: TRBJ1-4
clone size: few
V gene: TRBV18
D gene: .
CDR3 protein: CASSPSPNEKLFF
CDR3 DNA: TGTGCCAGCTCACCATCTCCGAATGAAAAACTGTTTTTT

J gene: TRBJ2-1
clone size: few
V gene: TRBV28
D gene: .
CDR3 protein: CASSPSVALNEQFF
CDR3 DNA: TGTGCCAGCAGTCCTTCCGTGGCTCTCAATGAGCAGTTCTTC

J gene: TRBJ2-3
clone size: .
V gene: TRBV7-9
D gene: .
CDR3 protein: CASSFGGTLIDTQYF
CDR3 DNA: TGTGCCAGCAGCTTCGGAGGGACTTTAATAGATACGCAGTATTTT

J gene: TRBJ2-3
clone size: .
V gene: TRBV6-5
D gene: .
CDR3 protein: CASRAGTDTQYF
CDR3 DNA: TGTGCCAGCAGGGCCGGCACAGATACGCAGTATTTT

J gene: TRBJ2-1
clone size: .
V gene: TRBV10-2
D gene: TRBD2
CDR3 protein: CASSELAGGANEQFF
CDR3 DNA: TGCGCCAGCAGTGAACTAGCGGGAGGGGCCAATGAGCAGTTCTTC

J gene: TRBJ2-5
clone size: medium-sized
V gene: TRBV10-3
D gene: TRBD1
CDR3 protein: CAISPGQGQETQYF
CDR3 DNA: TGTGCCATCAGCCCGGGACAGGGACAAGAGACCCAGTACTTC

J gene: TRBJ1-2
clone size: few
V gene: TRBV5-6
D gene: TRBD1
CDR3 protein: CASSPGQLYGYTF
CDR3 DNA: TGTGCCAGCAGCCCGGGACAGCTCTATGGCTACACCTTC

J gene: TRBJ2-2
clone size: .
V gene: TRBV11-2
D gene: TRBD1
CDR3 protein: CASSLQTGTNTGELFF
CDR3 DNA: TGTGCCAGCAGTCTCCAGACAGGGACGAACACCGGGGAGCTGTTTTTT

J gene: TRBJ2-1
clone size: .
V gene: TRBV6-4
D gene: TRBD2
CDR3 protein: CASSQGSGRDEQFF
CDR3 DNA: TGTGCCAGCAGTCAGGGGAGCGGGAGGGATGAGCAGTTCTTC

J gene: TRBJ2-7
clone size: .
V gene: TRBV10-3
D gene: TRBD2
CDR3 protein: CAISGGTSDIYEQYF
CDR3 DNA: TGTGCCATCTCGGGGGGGACCAGTGACATCTACGAGCAGTACTTC

J gene: TRBJ2-1
clone size: .
V gene: TRBV4-1
D gene: TRBD2
CDR3 protein: CASSLNHLGLAGRDEQFF
CDR3 DNA: TGCGCCAGCAGCCTTAACCACCTGGGACTAGCGGGACGGGATGAGCAGTTCTTC

J gene: TRBJ2-1
clone size: .
V gene: TRBV7-8
D gene: TRBD1
CDR3 protein: CASSHRDRKTNEQFF
CDR3 DNA: TGTGCCAGCAGCCACCGGGACAGAAAAACCAATGAGCAGTTCTTC

J gene: TRBJ1-1
clone size: .
V gene: TRBV18
D gene: .
CDR3 protein: CASSKARDTEAFF
CDR3 DNA: TGTGCCAGCTCTAAAGCCAGGGACACTGAAGCTTTCTTT

J gene: TRBJ1-1
clone size: .
V gene: TRBV27
D gene: TRBD1
CDR3 protein: CARAKGAVRNTEAFF
CDR3 DNA: TGTGCCAGGGCCAAGGGGGCGGTTAGGAACACTGAAGCTTTCTTT

J gene: TRBJ2-7
clone size: once
V gene: TRBV5-6
D gene: TRBD2
CDR3 protein: CASSLGLAEYEQYF
CDR3 DNA: TGTGCCAGCAGCTTGGGACTAGCGGAGTACGAGCAGTACTTC

J gene: TRBJ2-3
clone size: .
V gene: TRBV18
D gene: .
CDR3 protein: CASSPQGPRETQYF
CDR3 DNA: TGTGCCAGCTCACCACAAGGTCCCCGGGAGACGCAGTATTTT

J gene: TRBJ1-1
clone size: .
V gene: TRBV6-5
D gene: .
CDR3 protein: CATGGAGRGTEAFF
CDR3 DNA: TGTGCCACGGGTGGGGCGGGAAGGGGCACTGAAGCTTTCTTT

J gene: TRBJ2-1
clone size: .
V gene: TRBV5-1
D gene: TRBD2
CDR3 protein: CASSFGEREFDEQFF
CDR3 DNA: TGCGCCAGCAGCTTCGGGGAGCGGGAGTTCGATGAGCAGTTCTTC

J gene: TRBJ2-3
clone size: .
V gene: TRBV5-1
D gene: TRBD2
CDR3 protein: CASSLAGRGDTQYF
CDR3 DNA: TGCGCCAGCAGCTTAGCGGGGCGGGGAGATACGCAGTATTTT

J gene: TRBJ2-1
clone size: few
V gene: TRBV11-3
D gene: .
CDR3 protein: CASSANRGGTYNEQFF
CDR3 DNA: TGTGCCAGCAGCGCAAACAGGGGGGGAACCTACAATGAGCAGTTCTTC

J gene: TRBJ1-2
clone size: few
V gene: TRBV7-2
D gene: .
CDR3 protein: CASSTNAGDGYTF
CDR3 DNA: TGTGCCAGCAGCACTAACGCGGGAGATGGCTACACCTTC

J gene: TRBJ2-5
clone size: few
V gene: TRBV25-1
D gene: TRBD1
CDR3 protein: CATSRGTRGPETQYF
CDR3 DNA: TGTGCCACCTCCCGGGGAACCAGGGGGCCCGAGACCCAGTACTTC

J gene: TRBJ2-7
clone size: .
V gene: TRBV2
D gene: TRBD1
CDR3 protein: CASSGQGSSYEQYF
CDR3 DNA: TGTGCCAGCAGTGGACAGGGAAGCTCCTACGAGCAGTACTTC

J gene: TRBJ1-1
clone size: .
V gene: TRBV15
D gene: .
CDR3 protein: CATSRDGLTEAFF
CDR3 DNA: TGTGCCACCAGCAGGGACGGACTCACTGAAGCTTTCTTT

J gene: TRBJ2-4
clone size: .
V gene: TRBV6-6
D gene: .
CDR3 protein: CASSSGSGKNIQYF
CDR3 DNA: TGTGCCAGCAGTTCCGGGTCGGGCAAAAACATTCAGTACTTC

J gene: TRBJ1-2
clone size: .
V gene: TRBV19
D gene: .
CDR3 protein: CAAGSSTNYYGYTF
CDR3 DNA: TGTGCAGCGGGCAGCTCTACTAATTACTATGGCTACACCTTC

J gene: TRBJ1-2
clone size: medium-sized
V gene: TRBV7-8
D gene: TRBD1
CDR3 protein: CASSLLGGSGNYGYTF
CDR3 DNA: TGTGCCAGCAGCTTACTAGGGGGCTCCGGTAACTATGGCTACACCTTC

J gene: TRBJ2-1
clone size: .
V gene: TRBV7-7
D gene: .
CDR3 protein: CASSANLGSYNEQFF
CDR3 DNA: TGTGCTAGCAGCGCTAACCTAGGCTCCTACAATGAGCAGTTCTTC

J gene: TRBJ2-1
clone size: .
V gene: TRBV19
D gene: TRBD2
CDR3 protein: CASTAGRERSYNEQFF
CDR3 DNA: TGTGCCAGTACCGCTGGGCGGGAGCGGTCCTACAATGAGCAGTTCTTC

J gene: TRBJ1-2
clone size: .
V gene: TRBV6-5
D gene: .
CDR3 protein: CASSYKLEYGYTF
CDR3 DNA: TGTGCCAGCAGTTACAAGCTCGAATATGGCTACACCTTC

J gene: TRBJ1-1
clone size: .
V gene: TRBV6-5
D gene: TRBD1
CDR3 protein: CAIKSGTGWNTEAFF
CDR3 DNA: TGTGCCATCAAGAGCGGGACAGGGTGGAACACTGAAGCTTTCTTT

J gene: TRBJ1-5
clone size: .
V gene: TRBV19
D gene: .
CDR3 protein: CASHKSLFRGPADQPQHF
CDR3 DNA: TGTGCCAGTCACAAAAGCCTTTTTAGGGGTCCCGCGGATCAGCCCCAGCATTTT

J gene: TRBJ1-2
clone size: .
V gene: TRBV2
D gene: TRBD1
CDR3 protein: CARGTEGYGYTF
CDR3 DNA: TGTGCCAGGGGGACAGAAGGCTATGGCTACACCTTC

J gene: TRBJ2-2
clone size: .
V gene: TRBV4-3
D gene: .
CDR3 protein: CASSQGMGRTGELFF
CDR3 DNA: TGCGCCAGCAGCCAAGGGATGGGGCGGACCGGGGAGCTGTTTTTT

J gene: TRBJ2-4
clone size: .
V gene: TRBV5-1
D gene: TRBD2
CDR3 protein: CASSSIVEVASGSWSKNIQYF
CDR3 DNA: TGCGCCAGCAGCTCCATTGTTGAGGTGGCTAGCGGGAGTTGGTCCAAAAACATTCAGTACTTC

J gene: TRBJ1-2
clone size: .
V gene: TRBV5-1
D gene: .
CDR3 protein: CASSLTRGDGYTF
CDR3 DNA: TGCGCCAGCAGCTTGACCCGGGGAGATGGCTACACCTTC

J gene: TRBJ2-1
clone size: .
V gene: TRBV29-1
D gene: .
CDR3 protein: CSVRLDLEQFF
CDR3 DNA: TGCAGCGTTAGACTGGATTTAGAGCAGTTCTTC

J gene: TRBJ1-2
clone size: .
V gene: TRBV29-1
D gene: .
CDR3 protein: CSVEDFVQGIF
CDR3 DNA: TGCAGCGTTGAAGATTTCGTCCAGGGGATCTTC

J gene: TRBJ2-7
clone size: few
V gene: TRBV10-1
D gene: .
CDR3 protein: CASRRVYEQYF
CDR3 DNA: TGCGCCAGCAGGAGGGTTTACGAGCAGTACTTC

J gene: TRBJ1-1
clone size: .
V gene: TRBV5-1
D gene: TRBD1
CDR3 protein: CASSAGTASEAFF
CDR3 DNA: TGCGCCAGCAGCGCCGGGACAGCCTCTGAAGCTTTCTTT

J gene: TRBJ2-5
clone size: .
V gene: TRBV7-8
D gene: TRBD2
CDR3 protein: CASSSRGRVRGQETQYF
CDR3 DNA: TGTGCCAGCAGCTCCCGCGGGAGGGTCCGCGGCCAAGAGACCCAGTACTTC

J gene: TRBJ1-2
clone size: .
V gene: TRBV29-1
D gene: .
CDR3 protein: CSVSPGNYGYTF
CDR3 DNA: TGCAGCGTTTCTCCGGGAAACTATGGCTACACCTTC

J gene: TRBJ2-1
clone size: .
V gene: TRBV5-8
D gene: .
CDR3 protein: CASSLDRGGVRNEQFF
CDR3 DNA: TGTGCCAGCAGCTTGGACAGGGGGGGGGTACGGAATGAGCAGTTCTTC

J gene: TRBJ1-2
clone size: .
V gene: TRBV21-1
D gene: .
CDR3 protein: CASSKVAGDYGYTF
CDR3 DNA: TGTGCCAGCAGCAAAGTGGCGGGGGACTATGGCTACACCTTC

J gene: TRBJ2-1
clone size: .
V gene: TRBV27
D gene: .
CDR3 protein: CASQGQAGANEQFF
CDR3 DNA: TGTGCTTCCCAGGGGCAGGCTGGGGCAAATGAGCAGTTCTTC

J gene: TRBJ2-5
clone size: .
V gene: TRBV18
D gene: .
CDR3 protein: CASSNGARETQYF
CDR3 DNA: TGTGCCAGCTCTAATGGGGCTCGGGAGACCCAGTACTTC

J gene: TRBJ2-7
clone size: .
V gene: TRBV2
D gene: TRBD1
CDR3 protein: CASSAGTGSEQYF
CDR3 DNA: TGTGCCAGCAGTGCCGGGACAGGGTCCGAGCAGTACTTC

J gene: TRBJ2-5
clone size: few
V gene: TRBV11-2
D gene: .
CDR3 protein: CASSLHPPGYQETQYF
CDR3 DNA: TGTGCCAGCAGCTTACACCCCCCGGGGTACCAAGAGACCCAGTACTTC

J gene: TRBJ1-2
clone size: few
V gene: TRBV6-1
D gene: TRBD1
CDR3 protein: CASSMNRDRGHGYTF
CDR3 DNA: TGTGCCAGCAGTATGAATCGGGACAGGGGGCATGGCTACACCTTC

J gene: TRBJ1-5
clone size: few
V gene: TRBV19
D gene: .
CDR3 protein: CASSTDRRGQQPQHF
CDR3 DNA: TGTGCCAGTAGTACAGACAGGCGGGGTCAACAGCCCCAGCATTTT

J gene: TRBJ2-7
clone size: few
V gene: TRBV10-2
D gene: TRBD2
CDR3 protein: CASSDSGRKDEQYF
CDR3 DNA: TGCGCCAGCAGCGATAGCGGGAGGAAGGACGAGCAGTACTTC